This T cell receptor (beta chain) was identified in a study of OX40 agonist ivuxolimab in advanced cancers. The wider study: Dose-escalation patients' cancers were hepatocellular carcinoma, melanoma, renal cell or head and neck cancer.

Trimming took off 3 bases at V and 10 bases at J, with 25 bases between the two ends. Germline V gene data show CDR1 as SGHTS and CDR2 as YDEGEE. The CDR3 has 16 amino acids. Using immunoSEQ multiplex PCR, the repertoire was profiled, and TCRdb retains in-frame clones only, with some absent. The sample carries roughly 66,000 clones, 80% recorded once. This clonotype was sampled from an adult with an advanced solid tumor such as melanoma, head and neck, liver or kidney cancer. The material was CD4+ or CD8+ T cells sorted from blood, obtained in a trial of the OX40 agonist ivuxolimab. The chain recombines TRBV5-8 with TRBJ1-2; D gene ambiguous. CDR3: CASSSLFRTGSADYTF. The CDR3 nucleotides read TGTGCCAGCAGCTCCCTATTCAGGACTGGGAGTGCGGACTACACCTTC.